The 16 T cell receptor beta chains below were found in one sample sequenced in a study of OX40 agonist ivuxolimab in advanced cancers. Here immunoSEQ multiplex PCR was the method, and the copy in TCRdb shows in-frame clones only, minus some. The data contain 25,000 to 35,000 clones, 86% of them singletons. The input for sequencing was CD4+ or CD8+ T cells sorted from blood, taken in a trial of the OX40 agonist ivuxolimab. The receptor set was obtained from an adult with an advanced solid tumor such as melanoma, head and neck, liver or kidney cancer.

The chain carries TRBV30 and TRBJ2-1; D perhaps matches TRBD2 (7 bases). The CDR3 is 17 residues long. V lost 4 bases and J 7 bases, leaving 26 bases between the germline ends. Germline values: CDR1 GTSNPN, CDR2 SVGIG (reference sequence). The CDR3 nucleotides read TGTGCCTGGAACCTAATTAGGGGGGGACTAAACCTTAATGAGCAGTTCTTC. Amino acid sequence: CAWNLIRGGLNLNEQFF.

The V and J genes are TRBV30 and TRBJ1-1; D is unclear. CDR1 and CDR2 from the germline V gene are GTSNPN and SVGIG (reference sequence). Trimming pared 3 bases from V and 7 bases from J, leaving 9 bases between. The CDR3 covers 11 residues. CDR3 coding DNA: TGTGCCTGGAGATTCCCGGGTGAAGCTTTCTTT. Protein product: CAWRFPGEAFF. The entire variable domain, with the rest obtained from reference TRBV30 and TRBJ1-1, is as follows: SQTIHQWPATLVQPVGSPLSLECTVEGTSNPNLYWYRQAAGRGLQLLFYSVGIGQISSEVPQNLSASRPQDRQFILSSKKLLLSDSGFYLCAWRFPGEAFFGQGTRLTVV.

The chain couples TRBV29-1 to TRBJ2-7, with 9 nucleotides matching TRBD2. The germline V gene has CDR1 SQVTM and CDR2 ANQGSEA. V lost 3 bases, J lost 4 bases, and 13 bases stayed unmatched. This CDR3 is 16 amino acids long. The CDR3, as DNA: TGCAGCGTTGATCAAGGGCTAGCGGGGACAAATTACGAGCAGTACTTC. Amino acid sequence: CSVDQGLAGTNYEQYF.

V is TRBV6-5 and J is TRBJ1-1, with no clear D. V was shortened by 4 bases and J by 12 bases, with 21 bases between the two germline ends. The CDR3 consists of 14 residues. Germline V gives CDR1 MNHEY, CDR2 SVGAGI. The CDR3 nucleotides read TGTGCCAGCAGTTTGGACCCTACTCGCCTGAATTCTTTCTTT. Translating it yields CASSLDPTRLNSFF.

The CDR3 here is CASSPRTVPGELFF. The CDR3, as DNA: TGTGCCAGCAGTCCCCGGACCGTCCCCGGGGAGCTGTTTTTT. The chain is built from TRBV28 and TRBJ2-2; D remains ambiguous. This CDR3 has 14 amino acids. The germline gives CDR1 MDHEN, CDR2 SYDVKM. V lost 5 bases and J lost 6, with 13 bases in between.

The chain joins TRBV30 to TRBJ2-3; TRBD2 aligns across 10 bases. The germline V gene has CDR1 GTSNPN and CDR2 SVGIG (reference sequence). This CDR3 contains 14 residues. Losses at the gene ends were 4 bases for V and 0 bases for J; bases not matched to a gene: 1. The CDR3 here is CAWTSGSSTDTQYF. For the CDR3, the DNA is TGTGCCTGGACTAGCGGGAGTAGCACAGATACGCAGTATTTT.

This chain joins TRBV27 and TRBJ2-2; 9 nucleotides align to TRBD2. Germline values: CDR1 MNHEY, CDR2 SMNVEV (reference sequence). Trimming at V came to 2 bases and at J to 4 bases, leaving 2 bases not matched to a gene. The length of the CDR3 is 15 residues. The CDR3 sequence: CASSLAGGGTGELFF. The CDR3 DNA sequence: TGTGCCAGCAGTTTAGCGGGGGGGGGCACCGGGGAGCTGTTTTTT.

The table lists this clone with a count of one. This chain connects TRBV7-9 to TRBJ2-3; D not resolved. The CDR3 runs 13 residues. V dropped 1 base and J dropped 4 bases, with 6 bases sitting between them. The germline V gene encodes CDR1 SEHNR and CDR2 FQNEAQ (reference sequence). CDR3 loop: CASSLVRSDTQYF. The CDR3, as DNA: TGTGCCAGCAGCTTAGTTCGTTCAGATACGCAGTATTTT.

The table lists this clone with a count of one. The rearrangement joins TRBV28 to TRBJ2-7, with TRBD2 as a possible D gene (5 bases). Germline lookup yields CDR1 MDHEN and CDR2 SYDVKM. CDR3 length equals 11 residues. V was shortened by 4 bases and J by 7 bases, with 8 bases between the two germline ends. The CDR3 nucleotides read TGTGCCAGCAGTTCCCCGGGGGAGCAGTACTTC. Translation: CASSSPGEQYF.

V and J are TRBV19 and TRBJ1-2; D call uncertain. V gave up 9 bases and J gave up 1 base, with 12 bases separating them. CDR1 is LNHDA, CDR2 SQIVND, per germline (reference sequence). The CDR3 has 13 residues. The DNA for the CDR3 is TGTGCCAGCAGAGGACCCGGTAACTATGGCTACACCTTC. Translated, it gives CASRGPGNYGYTF.

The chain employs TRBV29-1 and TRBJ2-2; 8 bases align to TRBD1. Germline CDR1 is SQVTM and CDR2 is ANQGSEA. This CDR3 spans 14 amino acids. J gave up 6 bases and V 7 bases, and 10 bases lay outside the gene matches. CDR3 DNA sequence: TGCAGCGCTACCTCGACAGGGGTCGCCGGGGAGCTGTTTTTT. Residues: CSATSTGVAGELFF.

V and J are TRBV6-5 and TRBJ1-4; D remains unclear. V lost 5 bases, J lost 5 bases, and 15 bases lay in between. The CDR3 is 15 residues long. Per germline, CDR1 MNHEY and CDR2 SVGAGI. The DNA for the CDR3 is TGTGCCAGCAGTGTAAACCCGGAGTCCAATGAAAAACTGTTTTTT. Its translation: CASSVNPESNEKLFF.

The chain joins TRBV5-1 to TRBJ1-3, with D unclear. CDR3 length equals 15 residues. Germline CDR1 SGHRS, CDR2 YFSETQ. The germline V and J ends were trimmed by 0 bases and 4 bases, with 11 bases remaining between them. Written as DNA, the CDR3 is TGCGCCAGCAGCTTGGATGCGGGTACCGGAAACACCATATATTTT. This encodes CASSLDAGTGNTIYF. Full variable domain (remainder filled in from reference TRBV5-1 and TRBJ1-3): KAGVTQTPRYLIKTRGQQVTLSCSPISGHRSVSWYQQTPGQGLQFLFEYFSETQRNKGNFPGRFSGRQFSNSRSEMNVSTLELGDSALYLCASSLDAGTGNTIYFGEGSWLTVV.

The CDR3 nucleotides read TGTGCCAGCAGTGAACTCTACTCAAAGGGTAGCGGGCCCTCAAGTGTGCAGTTCTTC. It is translated as CASSELYSKGSGPSSVQFF. This chain links TRBV6-1 with TRBJ2-1, with TRBD2 identical over 7 bases. The germline V gene encodes CDR1 MNHNS and CDR2 SASEGT. V lost 2 bases, J lost 12 bases, and 25 bases stayed unmatched. The CDR3 totals 19 residues.

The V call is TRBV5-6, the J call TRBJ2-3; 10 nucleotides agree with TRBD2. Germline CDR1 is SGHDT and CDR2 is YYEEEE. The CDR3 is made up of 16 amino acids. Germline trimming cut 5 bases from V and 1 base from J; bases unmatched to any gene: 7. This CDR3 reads CASSSLAGEGTDTQYF. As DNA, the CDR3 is TGTGCCAGCAGTTCCCTAGCGGGAGAGGGCACAGATACGCAGTATTTT.

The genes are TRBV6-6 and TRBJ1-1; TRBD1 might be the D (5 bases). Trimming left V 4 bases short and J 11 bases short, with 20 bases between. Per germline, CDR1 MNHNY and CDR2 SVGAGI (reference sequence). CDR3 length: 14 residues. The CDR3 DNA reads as TGTGCCAGCAGTTTTACGGCGCCCCAGGGTGAGGCTTTCTTT. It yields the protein CASSFTAPQGEAFF.